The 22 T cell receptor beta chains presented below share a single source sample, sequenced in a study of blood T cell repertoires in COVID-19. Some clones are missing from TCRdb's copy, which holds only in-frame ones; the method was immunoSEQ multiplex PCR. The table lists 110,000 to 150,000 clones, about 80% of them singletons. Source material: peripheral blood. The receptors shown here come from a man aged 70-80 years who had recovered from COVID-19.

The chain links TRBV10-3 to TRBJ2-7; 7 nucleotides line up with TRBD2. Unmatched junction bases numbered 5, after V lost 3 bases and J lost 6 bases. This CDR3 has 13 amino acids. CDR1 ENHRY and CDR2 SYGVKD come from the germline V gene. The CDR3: CAISDRREGEQYF. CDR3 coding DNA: TGTGCCATCAGTGACCGGAGGGAGGGCGAGCAGTACTTC.

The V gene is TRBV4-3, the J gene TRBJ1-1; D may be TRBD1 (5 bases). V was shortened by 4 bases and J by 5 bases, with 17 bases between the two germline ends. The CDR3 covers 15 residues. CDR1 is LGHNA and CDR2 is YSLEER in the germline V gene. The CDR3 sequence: CASSPGGGLGTEAFF. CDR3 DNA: TGCGCCAGCAGCCCCGGGGGAGGGCTCGGGACTGAAGCTTTCTTT.

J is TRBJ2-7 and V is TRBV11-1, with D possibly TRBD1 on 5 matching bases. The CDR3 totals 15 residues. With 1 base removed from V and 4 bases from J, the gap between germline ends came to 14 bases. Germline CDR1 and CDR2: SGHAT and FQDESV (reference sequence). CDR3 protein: CASSLEAGNWYEQYF. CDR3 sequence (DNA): TGTGCCAGCAGCTTAGAGGCAGGGAATTGGTACGAGCAGTACTTC.

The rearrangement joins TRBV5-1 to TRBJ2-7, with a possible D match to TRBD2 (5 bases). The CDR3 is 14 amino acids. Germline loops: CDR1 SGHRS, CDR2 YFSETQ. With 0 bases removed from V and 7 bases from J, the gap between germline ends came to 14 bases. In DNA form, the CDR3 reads TGCGCCAGCAGCTTGGATGGTACCACGGGGGAGCAGTACTTC. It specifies CASSLDGTTGEQYF.

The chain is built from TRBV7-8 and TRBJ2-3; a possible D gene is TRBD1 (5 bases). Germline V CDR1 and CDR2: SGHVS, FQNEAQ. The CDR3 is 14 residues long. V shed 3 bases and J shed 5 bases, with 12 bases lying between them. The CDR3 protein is CASSLGLTGDTQYF. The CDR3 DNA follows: TGTGCCAGCAGCTTGGGTCTTACAGGAGATACGCAGTATTTT.

CDR3 residues: CASRGQSYNEQFF. CDR3 bases: TGTGCCAGCAGGGGACAGTCCTACAATGAGCAGTTCTTC. The gene calls are TRBV6-6 and TRBJ2-1, with 7 bases that match TRBD1. After removal of 6 bases from V and 1 base from J, the junction contained 0 bases not matched to a gene. Germline V gene data show CDR1 as MNHNY and CDR2 as SVGAGI (reference sequence). This CDR3 comprises 13 residues.

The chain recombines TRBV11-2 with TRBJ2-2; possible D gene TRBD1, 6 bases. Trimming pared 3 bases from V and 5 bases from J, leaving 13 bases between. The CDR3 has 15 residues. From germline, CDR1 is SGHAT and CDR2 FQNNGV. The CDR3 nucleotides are TGTGCCAGCAGCTTTACAGGGCGGAAGACCGGGGAGCTGTTTTTT. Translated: CASSFTGRKTGELFF.

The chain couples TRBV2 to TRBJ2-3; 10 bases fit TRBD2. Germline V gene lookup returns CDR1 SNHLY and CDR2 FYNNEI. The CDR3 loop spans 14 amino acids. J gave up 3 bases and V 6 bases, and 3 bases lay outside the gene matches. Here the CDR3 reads CASRGTSVTDTQYF. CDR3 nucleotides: TGTGCCAGCAGGGGGACTAGCGTAACAGATACGCAGTATTTT.

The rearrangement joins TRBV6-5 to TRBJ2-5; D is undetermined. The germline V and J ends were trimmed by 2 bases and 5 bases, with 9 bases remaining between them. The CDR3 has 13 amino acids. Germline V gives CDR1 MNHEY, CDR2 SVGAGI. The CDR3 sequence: CASSYGAGETQYF. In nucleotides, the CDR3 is TGTGCCAGCAGTTACGGAGCTGGCGAGACCCAGTACTTC.

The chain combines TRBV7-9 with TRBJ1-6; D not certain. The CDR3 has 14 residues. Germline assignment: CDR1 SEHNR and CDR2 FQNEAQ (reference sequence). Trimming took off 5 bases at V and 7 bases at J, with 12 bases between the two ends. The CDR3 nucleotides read TGTGCCAGCAGCCTAATTAACGCAAATTCACCCCTCCACTTT. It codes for CASSLINANSPLHF.

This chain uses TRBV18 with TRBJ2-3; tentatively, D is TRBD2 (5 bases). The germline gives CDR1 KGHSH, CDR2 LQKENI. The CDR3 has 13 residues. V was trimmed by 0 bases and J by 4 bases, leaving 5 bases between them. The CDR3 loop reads CASSPPGADTQYF. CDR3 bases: TGTGCCAGCTCACCACCGGGAGCAGATACGCAGTATTTT.

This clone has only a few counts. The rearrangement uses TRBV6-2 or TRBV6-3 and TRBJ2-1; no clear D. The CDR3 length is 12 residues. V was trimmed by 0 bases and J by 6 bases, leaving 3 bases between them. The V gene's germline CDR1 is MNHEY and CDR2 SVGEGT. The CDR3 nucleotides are TGTGCCAGCAGTTACTCTAGCAATGAGCAGTTCTTC. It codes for CASSYSSNEQFF.

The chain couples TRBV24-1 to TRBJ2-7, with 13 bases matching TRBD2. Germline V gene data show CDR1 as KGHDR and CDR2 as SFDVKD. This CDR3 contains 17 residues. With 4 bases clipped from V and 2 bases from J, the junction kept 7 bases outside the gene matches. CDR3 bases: TGTGCCACCAGTGACCCTTGGACTAGCGGGAGCACCTACGAGCAGTACTTC. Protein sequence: CATSDPWTSGSTYEQYF.

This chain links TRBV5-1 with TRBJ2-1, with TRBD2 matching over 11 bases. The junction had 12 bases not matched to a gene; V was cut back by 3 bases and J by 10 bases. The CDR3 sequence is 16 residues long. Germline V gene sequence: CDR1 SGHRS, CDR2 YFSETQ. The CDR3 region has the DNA TGCGCCAGCAGCTCACCGCTAGCGGGAGGTTCTAGGGAGCAGTTCTTC. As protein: CASSSPLAGGSREQFF. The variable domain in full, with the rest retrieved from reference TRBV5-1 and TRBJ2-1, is KAGVTQTPRYLIKTRGQQVTLSCSPISGHRSVSWYQQTPGQGLQFLFEYFSETQRNKGNFPGRFSGRQFSNSRSEMNVSTLELGDSALYLCASSSPLAGGSREQFFGPGTRLTVL.

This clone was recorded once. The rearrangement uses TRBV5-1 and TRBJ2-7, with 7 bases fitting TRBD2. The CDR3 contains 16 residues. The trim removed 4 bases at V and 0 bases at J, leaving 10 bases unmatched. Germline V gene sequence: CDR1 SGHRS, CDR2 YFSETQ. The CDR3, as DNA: TGCGCCAGCAGCGGAAGGGCTAGCGGATTCTCCTACGAGCAGTACTTC. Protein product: CASSGRASGFSYEQYF.

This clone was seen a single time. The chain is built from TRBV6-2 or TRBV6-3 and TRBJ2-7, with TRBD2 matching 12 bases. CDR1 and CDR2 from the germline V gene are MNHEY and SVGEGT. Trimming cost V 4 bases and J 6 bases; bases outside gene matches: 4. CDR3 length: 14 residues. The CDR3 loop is CASSLTSGRFEQYF. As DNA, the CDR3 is TGTGCCAGCAGTTTGACTAGCGGGAGATTCGAGCAGTACTTC.

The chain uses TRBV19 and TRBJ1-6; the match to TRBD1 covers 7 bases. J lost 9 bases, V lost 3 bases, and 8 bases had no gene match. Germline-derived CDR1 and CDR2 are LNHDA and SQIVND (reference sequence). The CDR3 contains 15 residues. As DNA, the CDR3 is TGTGCCAGTAGTATTCAGGAGGGGGCATTTTCACCCCTCCACTTT. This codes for CASSIQEGAFSPLHF.

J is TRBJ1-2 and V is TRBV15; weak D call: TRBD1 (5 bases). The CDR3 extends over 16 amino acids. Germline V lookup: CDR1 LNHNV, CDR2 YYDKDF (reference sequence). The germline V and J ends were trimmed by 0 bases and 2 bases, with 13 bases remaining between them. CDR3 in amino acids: CATSRDSTGRNYGYTF. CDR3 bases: TGTGCCACCAGCAGAGATTCCACAGGAAGGAACTATGGCTACACCTTC.

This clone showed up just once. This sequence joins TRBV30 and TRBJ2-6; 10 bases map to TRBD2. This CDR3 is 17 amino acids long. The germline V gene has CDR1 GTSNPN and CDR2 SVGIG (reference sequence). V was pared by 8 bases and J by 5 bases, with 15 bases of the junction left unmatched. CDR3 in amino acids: CAGTQSGTSVWANVLTF. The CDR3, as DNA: TGTGCCGGGACTCAATCCGGGACTAGCGTTTGGGCCAACGTCCTGACTTTC.

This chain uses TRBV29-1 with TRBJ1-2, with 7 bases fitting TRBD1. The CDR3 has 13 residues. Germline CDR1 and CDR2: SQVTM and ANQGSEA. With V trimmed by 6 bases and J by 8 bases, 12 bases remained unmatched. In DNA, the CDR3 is TGCAGCGTGAGGGAGCCGACAGGGCACGGCTACACCTTC. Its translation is CSVREPTGHGYTF.

In DNA form, the CDR3 reads TGTGCCAGCTCACCGACGGGGAATGAAGCTTTCTTT. It yields the protein CASSPTGNEAFF. This sequence joins TRBV18 and TRBJ1-1; D gene unclear. This CDR3 has 12 amino acids. Germline V CDR1 and CDR2: KGHSH, LQKENI. V lost 3 bases, J lost 7 bases, and 9 bases lay in between.

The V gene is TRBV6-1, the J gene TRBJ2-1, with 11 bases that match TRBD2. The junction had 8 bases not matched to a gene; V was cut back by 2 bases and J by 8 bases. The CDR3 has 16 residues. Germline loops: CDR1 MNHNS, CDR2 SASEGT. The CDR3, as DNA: TGTGCCAGCAGTGAACTAGCGGGAGGACCTAACGATGAGCAGTTCTTC. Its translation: CASSELAGGPNDEQFF.